Presented here are 29 T cell receptor beta chains from one specimen sequenced in a study of blood T cell repertoires in COVID-19 (TCRdb year 2020). Library method: the immunoSEQ multiplex PCR assay. Entries here come from immuneACCESS through TCRdb and include only in-frame sequences with V and J called. Some clones fail to appear in such tables; in the studies checked, an unresolved V gene covers under half of the shortfall, and the cause of the remainder is unknown. The sample table lists a few hundred thousand clones, roughly nine tenths of them with a count of one. 3% to 3.5% of the sample is held by the ten biggest clonotypes. Sequenced: PBMCs or T cells enriched from blood (not recorded which). The receptor source for this set is a woman aged 45-65 years in a cohort exposed to, infected with or recovered from COVID-19 (not recorded which).

The CDR3 is CASSQRDRFSGGAYNEQFF. As DNA, the CDR3 is TGTGCCAGCAGCCAGAGAGATCGGTTTAGCGGGGGGGCCTACAATGAGCAGTTCTTC. The chain is built from TRBV3-1 (or the pseudogene TRBV3-2) and TRBJ2-1; 11 bases fit TRBD2. CDR1 and CDR2 (germline): LGHDT, YNNKEL (reference sequence). This CDR3 comprises 19 residues. V was pared by 3 bases and J by 2 bases, with 12 bases of the junction left unmatched.

The rearrangement links TRBV10-2 to TRBJ1-2; possible D gene TRBD1, 5 bases. V was trimmed by 6 bases and J by 8 bases, leaving 16 bases between them. The CDR3 extends over 13 amino acids. Germline values: CDR1 WSHSY, CDR2 SAAADI. CDR3 region: CASRRGENRGYTF. The DNA for the CDR3 is TGCGCCAGCAGACGGGGGGAGAATAGGGGCTACACCTTC.

The CDR3 region has the DNA TGTGCCAGCAGCCCTGGGGGAGCAGGGGAAACCCAGTACTTC. The encoded protein is CASSPGGAGETQYF. V is TRBV7-3 and J is TRBJ2-5, with D maybe TRBD1 (6 bases). This CDR3 has 14 residues. Trimming took 5 bases from V and 8 from J, leaving 18 bases between them. Germline values: CDR1 SGHTA, CDR2 FQGTGA.

This clone has just a few counts. This rearrangement joins TRBV6-5 to TRBJ1-1; 9 bases line up with TRBD1. V trimming: 4 bases; J trimming: 4 bases; junction bases outside the gene matches: 4. Germline CDR1 reads MNHEY; CDR2 reads SVGAGI. CDR3 size: 14 residues. This CDR3 reads CASSLGQGPTEAFF. For the CDR3, the DNA is TGTGCCAGCAGTTTGGGACAGGGTCCCACTGAAGCTTTCTTT.

In its sample, this clone was seen a few times. The rearrangement links TRBV27 to TRBJ1-6; the D gene is possibly TRBD1 (6 bases). CDR3 size: 16 residues. Germline-derived CDR1 and CDR2 are MNHEY and SMNVEV (reference sequence). V gave up 5 bases and J gave up 0 bases, with 11 bases separating them. The CDR3 region has the DNA TGTGCCAGCAGTCCAGGGGCGAGCTCCTATAATTCACCCCTCCACTTT. As protein: CASSPGASSYNSPLHF.

This clone was counted a single time. The chain has TRBV6-5 and TRBJ1-3; D is perhaps TRBD1 (6 bases). CDR1 and CDR2 from the germline V gene are MNHEY and SVGAGI. The V and J ends lost 5 bases and 4 bases respectively, with 15 bases between them. The CDR3 is 15 amino acids. The CDR3 reads CASSQTNQGGNTIYF. The CDR3 DNA reads as TGTGCCAGCAGTCAGACGAACCAGGGGGGAAACACCATATATTTT.

Only one count was recorded for this clone. The chain joins TRBV3-1 (or the pseudogene TRBV3-2) to TRBJ1-5; no firm D call. Germline CDR1 and CDR2: LGHDT and YNNKEL (reference sequence). The CDR3 covers 18 residues. V was pared by 6 bases and J by 2 bases, with 23 bases between. The CDR3, as DNA: TGTGCCAGCAGACTAAAAGAGGATTTGGAAAGTGGCAATCAGCCCCAGCATTTT. It is translated as CASRLKEDLESGNQPQHF.

The chain uses TRBV5-1 and TRBJ2-5; 12 nucleotides align to TRBD2. Trimming cost V 1 base and J 1 base; bases outside gene matches: 2. Germline V CDR1 and CDR2: SGHRS, YFSETQ. This CDR3 spans 16 amino acids. The CDR3 is CASSLTTSGGQETQYF. DNA for the CDR3: TGCGCCAGCAGCTTGACGACTAGCGGGGGCCAAGAGACCCAGTACTTC.

This clone was observed a handful of times. This chain joins TRBV9 and TRBJ1-5, with D possibly matching TRBD1 (6 bases). Germline V gene sequence: CDR1 SGDLS, CDR2 YYNGEE. The CDR3 loop spans 15 amino acids. The V end was cut by 4 bases, the J end by 7 bases, with 18 bases between. The CDR3 region is CASSFKGVVGQPQHF. The CDR3 DNA is TGTGCCAGCAGCTTCAAGGGGGTCGTGGGGCAGCCCCAGCATTTT.

The V and J genes are TRBV19 and TRBJ1-2, with D perhaps matching TRBD1 (6 bases). Germline assignment: CDR1 LNHDA and CDR2 SQIVND (reference sequence). V was shortened by 7 bases and J by 4 bases, with 16 bases between the two germline ends. CDR3 size: 14 residues. The CDR3: CASTITGLIYGYTF. Written as DNA, the CDR3 is TGTGCCAGTACCATAACAGGGTTAATCTATGGCTACACCTTC.

The CDR3 DNA follows: TGTGCCAGCAGCGTAGACCCAACAGGGCCCTATGGCTACACCTTC. Translation gives CASSVDPTGPYGYTF. V usage is TRBV9 and J usage is TRBJ1-2, with D perhaps TRBD1 (6 bases). CDR3 size: 15 residues. CDR1 SGDLS and CDR2 YYNGEE come from the germline V gene. V lost 0 bases and J 4 bases, leaving 13 bases between the germline ends.

The count of this clone is one. V is TRBV4-3 and J is TRBJ2-7; 7 bases agree with TRBD1. CDR3 size: 14 residues. Trimming removed 1 base from V and 3 bases from J; junction bases left unmatched: 3. Germline V gene lookup returns CDR1 LGHNA and CDR2 YSLEER. The CDR3 DNA sequence: TGCGCCAGCAGCCAAGGACAGGGATACTACGAGCAGTACTTC. It yields the protein CASSQGQGYYEQYF.

V gene TRBV6-5 combines with J gene TRBJ1-2; the D gene is possibly TRBD1 (5 bases). The CDR3 is made up of 13 amino acids. Germline V CDR1 and CDR2: MNHEY, SVGAGI. Trimming took off 7 bases at V and 2 bases at J, with 11 bases between the two ends. CDR3 in DNA: TGTGCCAGCATTAAGACAGCAAACTATGGCTACACCTTC. Translation gives CASIKTANYGYTF.

This clone was counted only a few times. CDR3 sequence reads: CASTSGGSYGYTF. In DNA form, the CDR3 reads TGTGCCAGCACCTCAGGGGGCTCCTATGGCTACACCTTC. The chain recombines TRBV28 with TRBJ1-2; TRBD1 matches 8 bases. The CDR3 has 13 amino acids. Trimming cost V 7 bases and J 4 bases; bases outside gene matches: 5. Germline values: CDR1 MDHEN, CDR2 SYDVKM.

This chain connects TRBV19 to TRBJ1-3; perhaps TRBD1 as D (6 bases). Germline V gene data show CDR1 as LNHDA and CDR2 as SQIVND (reference sequence). The CDR3 covers 16 residues. Trimming stripped 6 bases from V and 4 bases from J, with 19 bases between. This CDR3 is CASRNFDRGTGNTIYF. CDR3 in DNA: TGTGCCAGTAGAAACTTCGACAGAGGGACAGGAAACACCATATATTTT.

This rearrangement joins TRBV5-1 to TRBJ2-7; a weak D match, TRBD1 (5 bases). Trimming left V 0 bases short and J 2 bases short, with 12 bases between. The CDR3 length is 15 residues. The V gene's germline CDR1 is SGHRS and CDR2 YFSETQ. The CDR3 sequence: CASSLGGAPAYEQYF. CDR3 nucleotide sequence: TGCGCCAGCAGCTTGGGGGGCGCACCAGCCTACGAGCAGTACTTC.

V is TRBV30 and J is TRBJ1-1, with TRBD1 as a possible D gene (6 bases). Germline CDR1 reads GTSNPN; CDR2 reads SVGIG (reference sequence). The CDR3 extends over 14 amino acids. Trimming took off 8 bases at V and 5 bases at J, with 21 bases between the two ends. The CDR3 DNA reads as TGTGCCCACGAGGGTCTGGAGAGGGGGACTGAAGCTTTCTTT. It encodes CAHEGLERGTEAFF.

The chain uses TRBV4-2 and TRBJ1-5, with 8 bases aligning to TRBD1. CDR3 length equals 16 residues. V lost 1 base, J lost 2 bases, and 4 bases stayed unmatched. From germline, CDR1 is LGHNA and CDR2 YNFKEQ. CDR3 region: CASSQVQGAGNQPQHF. In DNA form, the CDR3 reads TGTGCCAGCAGCCAAGTCCAGGGGGCCGGCAATCAGCCCCAGCATTTT.

This chain connects TRBV3-1 (or the pseudogene TRBV3-2) to TRBJ2-1; 7 bases match TRBD2. There are 15 residues in the CDR3. V trimming: 4 bases; J trimming: 4 bases; junction bases outside the gene matches: 7. CDR1 and CDR2 (germline): LGHDT, YNNKEL (reference sequence). This CDR3 reads CASSRGGGLYNEQFF. DNA of the CDR3: TGTGCCAGCAGCCGGGGGGGAGGGTTATACAATGAGCAGTTCTTC.

J is TRBJ2-3 and V is TRBV4-3; TRBD2 aligns across 11 bases. V was clipped by 1 base and J by 0 bases; unmatched bases: 6. Germline CDR1 LGHNA, CDR2 YSLEER. The CDR3 extends over 18 amino acids. For the CDR3, the DNA is TGCGCCAGCAGCCAAGGAATTAGCGGGGGGGTTAGCACAGATACGCAGTATTTT. It specifies CASSQGISGGVSTDTQYF.

The chain joins TRBV4-1 to TRBJ1-1; tentatively, D is TRBD1 (6 bases). V gave up 4 bases and J gave up 6 bases, with 12 bases separating them. Germline loops: CDR1 MGHRA, CDR2 YSYEKL. The CDR3 totals 13 residues. The DNA for the CDR3 is TGCGCCAGCAGCCCTGACCAGGGGCCTGAAGCTTTCTTT. Translation gives CASSPDQGPEAFF.

V is TRBV2 and J is TRBJ1-3; 8 positions match TRBD1. The CDR3 loop spans 13 amino acids. Germline V gene data show CDR1 as SNHLY and CDR2 as FYNNEI. Trimming removed 7 bases from V and 4 bases from J; junction bases left unmatched: 3. The CDR3 region is CASTWTGGNTIYF. CDR3 sequence (DNA): TGTGCCAGCACTTGGACAGGGGGAAACACCATATATTTT. Variable domain in full (rest from reference TRBV2 and TRBJ1-3): EPEVTQTPSHQVTQMGQEVILRCVPISNHLYFYWYRQILGQKVEFLVSFYNNEISEKSEIFDDQFSVERPDGSNFTLKIRSTKLEDSAMYFCASTWTGGNTIYFGEGSWLTVV.

The rearrangement uses TRBV7-2 and TRBJ2-2, with D maybe TRBD2 (5 bases). Germline V CDR1 and CDR2: SGHTA, FQGNSA. The CDR3 is made up of 15 amino acids. The V gene lost 5 bases and the J gene lost 2 bases, with 12 bases spanning the gap. CDR3 DNA sequence: TGTGCCAGCAGCGCCCTCGGGAAAAACACCGGGGAGCTGTTTTTT. It encodes CASSALGKNTGELFF.

V gene TRBV6-2 or TRBV6-3 combines with J gene TRBJ2-3; D not certain. This CDR3 is 16 amino acids long. Deletions cut 4 bases from V and 1 base from J, with 15 bases between. Germline CDR1 reads MNHEY; CDR2 reads SVGEGT. CDR3 residues: CASSSHLGRGTDTQYF. In nucleotides, the CDR3 is TGTGCCAGCAGTTCCCACCTAGGTCGCGGCACAGATACGCAGTATTTT.

The CDR3 loop reads CASSPLGRPGQGNTIYF. DNA of the CDR3: TGTGCCAGCAGCCCTCTCGGCCGTCCGGGACAGGGGAACACCATATATTTT. The gene calls are TRBV6-2 or TRBV6-3 and TRBJ1-3, with TRBD1 matching 10 bases. This CDR3 contains 17 residues. V was clipped by 6 bases and J by 7 bases; unmatched bases: 15. Germline V gives CDR1 MNHEY, CDR2 SVGEGT.

The chain joins TRBV20-1 to TRBJ1-6; no clear D. Germline V gene lookup returns CDR1 DFQATT and CDR2 SNEGSKA (reference sequence). CDR3 size: 10 residues. V lost 4 bases and J lost 16, with 11 bases in between. The CDR3 protein is CSATDSSLHF. The CDR3 coding sequence is TGCAGTGCTACAGACTCTTCTCTCCACTTT.

The J gene is TRBJ2-3, the V gene TRBV27; possible D gene TRBD2, 5 bases. Germline V CDR1 and CDR2: MNHEY, SMNVEV (reference sequence). This CDR3 spans 13 amino acids. V dropped 5 bases and J dropped 9 bases, with 15 bases sitting between them. CDR3 in amino acids: CASSPGWTGTQYF. As DNA, the CDR3 is TGTGCCAGCAGTCCCGGTTGGACGGGGACGCAGTATTTT.

V is TRBV7-3 and J is TRBJ2-3; 8 nucleotides line up with TRBD2. The CDR3 consists of 16 residues. Germline-derived CDR1 and CDR2 are SGHTA and FQGTGA. The V gene end was trimmed by 3 bases and the J gene end by 3 bases; junction bases not matched to a gene: 8. CDR3 nucleotide sequence: TGTGCCAGCAGCTTCGTCGGGGGGGCCAGGACAGATACGCAGTATTTT. As protein: CASSFVGGARTDTQYF. The full variable domain, in which reference TRBV7-3 and TRBJ2-3 provide the parts outside the CDR3, is GAGVSQTPSNKVTEKGKYVELRCDPISGHTALYWYRQSLGQGPEFLIYFQGTGAADDSGLPNDRFFAVRPEGSVSTLKIQRTERGDSAVYLCASSFVGGARTDTQYFGPGTRLTVL.

V and J are TRBV18 and TRBJ2-2; a possible D gene is TRBD1 (6 bases). The germline V gene encodes CDR1 KGHSH and CDR2 LQKENI. This CDR3 spans 14 amino acids. Trimming took 4 bases from V and 3 from J, leaving 9 bases between them. DNA for the CDR3: TGTGCCAGCTCACTTCACAGGGACACCGGGGAGCTGTTTTTT. The encoded protein is CASSLHRDTGELFF.